These T cell receptor beta chains were read from a single sample in a study of blood T cell repertoires in COVID-19. Data came from immunoSEQ multiplex PCR; TCRdb stores just in-frame clones and leaves some out. This repertoire shows 250,000 to 300,000 clones, around 80% found once; its top ten account for under 4.5%. The sample consisted of PBMCs or T cells enriched from blood (not recorded which). These receptors originate from a man aged 25 to 40 with acute COVID-19. The CDR3 runs from the conserved cysteine through the conserved F or W. The D gene is left open where the match is weak. Size is stated for part of the rows, as once, few or many counts, or as a class when the clone is expanded.

TRBJ1-1	NA	TRBV4-3	few	CASSPLGGGRPGTEAFF	TGCGCCAGCAGCCCCCTGGGCGGGGGGCGCCCAGGGACTGAAGCTTTCTTT
TRBJ1-4	NA	TRBV6-6	NA	CASSHRSATNEKLFF	TGTGCCAGCAGCCATCGGAGTGCAACTAATGAAAAACTGTTTTTT
TRBJ2-5	TRBD2	TRBV4-2	NA	CASSHGTSEETQYF	TGTGCCAGCAGCCATGGGACTAGCGAAGAGACCCAGTACTTC
TRBJ2-1	NA	TRBV9	NA	CASSVVAVPREEQFF	TGTGCCAGCAGCGTAGTTGCGGTCCCTAGGGAGGAGCAGTTCTTC
TRBJ2-3	NA	TRBV24-1	NA	CATTSEGTDTQYF	TGTGCCACCACTAGCGAGGGCACAGATACGCAGTATTTT
TRBJ1-1	NA	TRBV7-3	NA	CASSATSNTEAFF	TGTGCCAGCAGCGCCACATCGAACACTGAAGCTTTCTTT
TRBJ2-3	NA	TRBV5-4	NA	CASSFLALSTDTQYF	TGTGCCAGCAGCTTCTTAGCACTAAGCACAGATACGCAGTATTTT
TRBJ2-5	NA	TRBV28	NA	CASSLWSLTRGQETQYF	TGTGCCAGCAGTTTATGGAGCCTAACTAGGGGGCAAGAGACCCAGTACTTC
TRBJ1-3	TRBD1	TRBV19	NA	CASSPGTGAGNTIYF	TGTGCCAGTAGTCCCGGGACAGGGGCTGGAAACACCATATATTTT
TRBJ1-1	NA	TRBV7-9	NA	CASSLVQAPSAFF	TGTGCCAGCAGCTTAGTACAGGCACCGTCAGCTTTCTTT
TRBJ1-5	NA	TRBV23-1	NA	CATLVLPLWNQPQHF	TGCGCCACCCTAGTATTACCCCTTTGGAATCAGCCCCAGCATTTT
TRBJ1-3	NA	TRBV14	NA	CASSQINGGSGNTIYF	TGTGCCAGCAGCCAAATTAACGGGGGCTCTGGAAACACCATATATTTT
TRBJ2-1	TRBD2	TRBV10-3	NA	CAISASGGGSYNEQFF	TGTGCCATCAGTGCTAGCGGTGGGGGGTCCTACAATGAGCAGTTCTTC